This TCR beta chain was captured in a study of cytomegalovirus exposure and HLA in healthy donors. Study results and limitations: Specificity for CMV antigens was confirmed in vitro for a few of the CMV-associated chains. For cytomegalovirus status, the classifier reportedly gave diagnoses with high specificity and sensitivity. A later analysis found first-cohort TCR clusters tended to co-occur in the roughly 120 validation repertoires.

Germline V gene lookup returns CDR1 SGHDN and CDR2 FVKESK. J was trimmed by 3 bases and V by 1 base; bases with no gene match: 6. This CDR3 is 17 amino acids long. Regarding this clone: The antigen remains undetermined.

The validation cohort, a group of around 130 subjects, included the donors and was separate from the approximately 650-subject first cohort. The data were produced by immunoSEQ multiplex PCR, yet TCRdb's version contains in-frame clones alone and is incomplete. Of roughly 300,000 clones detected, roughly 90% appear once; the ten largest clones hold approximately 0.9%. This sequence originates from a woman between 18 and 30 years old in good health and CMV-seronegative. The sequenced sample consisted of PBMCs. The chain combines TRBV14 with TRBJ2-1, with 10 positions matching TRBD2. The CDR3 reads CASSQVPAGGVYNEQFF. CDR3 nucleotides: TGTGCCAGCAGCCAAGTGCCAGCGGGAGGGGTCTACAATGAGCAGTTCTTC.